One T cell receptor beta chain is described in this entry. Antigen specificity is unknown. This sample was included in a study of vaccination effects on CD4 cells after COVID-19. The study, taken as a whole, reports: Mainly new clones induced by vaccination were found among post-vaccine spike-reactive clones in convalescents.

The trim removed 7 bases at V and 1 base at J, leaving 9 bases unmatched. Germline values: CDR1 SQVTM, CDR2 ANQGSEA. The CDR3 has 14 amino acids. Libraries were prepared by immunoSEQ multiplex PCR; TCRdb keeps only in-frame clonotypes and omits some of them. The top ten clones hold over 15% of a sample with about 33,000 clones, around 73% of them seen once. Pools of viral peptides were used by the ViraFEST assay to expand antigen-specific CD4+ T cells ahead of sequencing. Once cultured for approximately eleven days, the cells underwent separation to obtain CD4+ T cells. The individual was infected with SARS-CoV-2 between March and December 2020, as confirmed by PCR.

The receptor comes from a human donor who had a prior SARS-CoV-2 infection. The sample in question was CD4+ T cells from PBMCs cultured with HCoV-NL63 spike peptides, obtained before COVID-19 vaccination. The V and J genes are TRBV29-1 and TRBJ1-1, with 7 positions matching TRBD1. CDR3 sequence: CSAIHRGWNTEAFF. The CDR3 nucleotides read TGCAGCGCGATACACAGGGGATGGAACACTGAAGCTTTCTTT.